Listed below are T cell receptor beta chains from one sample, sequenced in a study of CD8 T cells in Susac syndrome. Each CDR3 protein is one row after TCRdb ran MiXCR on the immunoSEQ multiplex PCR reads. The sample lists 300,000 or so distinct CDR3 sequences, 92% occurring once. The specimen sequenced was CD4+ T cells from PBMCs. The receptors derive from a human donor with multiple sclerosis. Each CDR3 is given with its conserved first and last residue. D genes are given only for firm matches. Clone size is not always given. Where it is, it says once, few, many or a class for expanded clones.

CDR3 DNA: TGTGCCAGCAGCCGGCAGGATTATGGCTACACCTTC
CDR3 protein: CASSRQDYGYTF
J gene: TRBJ1-2
V gene: TRBV3-1
clone size: once
D gene: -

CDR3 DNA: TGTGCCAGCCGAGGGGGCGAGGTCAACACCGGGGAGCTGTTTTTT
CDR3 protein: CASRGGEVNTGELFF
J gene: TRBJ2-2
V gene: TRBV12-3/TRBV12-4
clone size: -
D gene: TRBD1

CDR3 DNA: TGTGCCAGCAGTTACGGTCAAGAGACCCAGTACTTC
CDR3 protein: CASSYGQETQYF
J gene: TRBJ2-5
V gene: TRBV6-6
clone size: -
D gene: -

CDR3 DNA: TGTGCCAGCAGCCTCGGGGTAGCCGCTCAGCCCCAGCATTTT
CDR3 protein: CASSLGVAAQPQHF
J gene: TRBJ1-5
V gene: TRBV12-3/TRBV12-4
clone size: -
D gene: -

CDR3 DNA: TGTGCCACCAGTGATGCCACAGGGGTCCCTGGCTACACCTTC
CDR3 protein: CATSDATGVPGYTF
J gene: TRBJ1-2
V gene: TRBV24-1
clone size: -
D gene: TRBD1

CDR3 DNA: TGTGCCAGTCGGGGCAGGGGGCTCGACGAGCAGTACTTC
CDR3 protein: CASRGRGLDEQYF
J gene: TRBJ2-7
V gene: TRBV11-2
clone size: few
D gene: TRBD1

CDR3 DNA: TGTGCCAGCAGTTTTTACCTCGCGCCCTACGAGCAGTACTTC
CDR3 protein: CASSFYLAPYEQYF
J gene: TRBJ2-7
V gene: TRBV12-3/TRBV12-4
clone size: once
D gene: -

CDR3 DNA: TGTGCCTGGAGTGTATTCCAGGCTGGGACGTCGGGAGACACCATATATTTT
CDR3 protein: CAWSVFQAGTSGDTIYF
J gene: TRBJ1-3
V gene: TRBV30
clone size: once
D gene: -

CDR3 DNA: TGTGCCAGCACCAACAGCGGGGGACGAAACACCATATATTTT
CDR3 protein: CASTNSGGRNTIYF
J gene: TRBJ1-3
V gene: TRBV12-3/TRBV12-4
clone size: -
D gene: -

CDR3 DNA: TGTGCCAGCAGCGACAACCCTTCTAGCGGGAGCGTCGGGGAGCTGTTTTTT
CDR3 protein: CASSDNPSSGSVGELFF
J gene: TRBJ2-2
V gene: TRBV7-8
clone size: -
D gene: TRBD2

CDR3 DNA: TGTGCCAGCAGCTTAACGCCGGCGGCCTCCCAAGAGACCCAGTACTTC
CDR3 protein: CASSLTPAASQETQYF
J gene: TRBJ2-5
V gene: TRBV7-3
clone size: -
D gene: -

CDR3 DNA: TGTGCCAGCAGTGCCCGGGAGCCGCGATACAATGAGCAGTTCTTC
CDR3 protein: CASSAREPRYNEQFF
J gene: TRBJ2-1
V gene: TRBV12-3/TRBV12-4
clone size: -
D gene: -

CDR3 DNA: TGTGCCAGCCCCGTTAGGGTTGCCTCGAACACCGGGGAGCTGTTTTTT
CDR3 protein: CASPVRVASNTGELFF
J gene: TRBJ2-2
V gene: TRBV7-9
clone size: few
D gene: -

CDR3 DNA: TGTGCCAGCAGTGTGGTCAGAGGGCTAGAACAGCCCCAGCATTTT
CDR3 protein: CASSVVRGLEQPQHF
J gene: TRBJ1-5
V gene: TRBV25-1
clone size: -
D gene: -

CDR3 DNA: TGCAGTGCTAGAGATGGGTCTAATGAAAAACTGTTTTTT
CDR3 protein: CSARDGSNEKLFF
J gene: TRBJ1-4
V gene: TRBV20-1
clone size: -
D gene: -

CDR3 DNA: TGTGCCAGCAGCTTACTAGCGGGAGTGGGAGAGACCCAGTACTTC
CDR3 protein: CASSLLAGVGETQYF
J gene: TRBJ2-5
V gene: TRBV7-2
clone size: -
D gene: TRBD2

CDR3 DNA: TGTGCCTGGACCTTTAAAGTGGCAGATACGCAGTATTTT
CDR3 protein: CAWTFKVADTQYF
J gene: TRBJ2-3
V gene: TRBV30
clone size: -
D gene: -

CDR3 DNA: TGTGCCAGCAGCCCGGGTGGTAGCGGGCGCAAAAACATTCAGTACTTC
CDR3 protein: CASSPGGSGRKNIQYF
J gene: TRBJ2-4
V gene: TRBV5-4
clone size: -
D gene: TRBD2

CDR3 DNA: TGTGCCAGTAGTATGGGCCTTTGGACACCTTTCTCTGGGGCCAACGTCCTGACTTTC
CDR3 protein: CASSMGLWTPFSGANVLTF
J gene: TRBJ2-6
V gene: TRBV19
clone size: -
D gene: -

CDR3 DNA: TGTGCCAGCAGGGAGACCTCTAACTATGGCTACACCTTC
CDR3 protein: CASRETSNYGYTF
J gene: TRBJ1-2
V gene: TRBV25-1
clone size: -
D gene: -

CDR3 DNA: TGTGCCATCAGTGAGTCATTCGGAACCGTGAACACTGAAGCTTTCTTT
CDR3 protein: CAISESFGTVNTEAFF
J gene: TRBJ1-1
V gene: TRBV10-3
clone size: -
D gene: -

CDR3 DNA: TGTGCCAGCTCACCACGCGCCAGTTTGTATGGCTACACCTTC
CDR3 protein: CASSPRASLYGYTF
J gene: TRBJ1-2
V gene: TRBV18
clone size: -
D gene: -

CDR3 DNA: TGTGCCAGTAGGAACGTTGCAACTAATGAAAAACTGTTTTTT
CDR3 protein: CASRNVATNEKLFF
J gene: TRBJ1-4
V gene: TRBV19
clone size: -
D gene: -

CDR3 DNA: TGTGCCAGCAGCTTATTGCGGGGGCCCACAGATACGCAGTATTTT
CDR3 protein: CASSLLRGPTDTQYF
J gene: TRBJ2-3
V gene: TRBV11-1
clone size: -
D gene: -

CDR3 DNA: TGTGCCAGCAGCCCCTCGTCGGGAGCATCAGATACGCAGTATTTT
CDR3 protein: CASSPSSGASDTQYF
J gene: TRBJ2-3
V gene: TRBV4-2
clone size: -
D gene: -

CDR3 DNA: TGTGCCAGCAGGTCGACTAGCGGAGACAATGAGCAGTTCTTC
CDR3 protein: CASRSTSGDNEQFF
J gene: TRBJ2-1
V gene: TRBV6-6
clone size: once
D gene: TRBD2

CDR3 DNA: TGTGCCAGCAGCCCCGGACGGACAGGGGCCTACAATGAGCAGTTCTTC
CDR3 protein: CASSPGRTGAYNEQFF
J gene: TRBJ2-1
V gene: TRBV7-8
clone size: once
D gene: TRBD1

CDR3 DNA: TGTGCCAGCAGTGGGCCGGGGGGCTACGAGCAGTACTTC
CDR3 protein: CASSGPGGYEQYF
J gene: TRBJ2-7
V gene: TRBV11-2
clone size: -
D gene: TRBD2

CDR3 DNA: TGTGCCAGCAGCCAAGACTCTTTAGCTAGCGGGAGCACAGATACGCAGTATTTT
CDR3 protein: CASSQDSLASGSTDTQYF
J gene: TRBJ2-3
V gene: TRBV4-2
clone size: -
D gene: TRBD2

CDR3 DNA: TGTGCCAGCAGTGAAAGAGGAGGGAGGGAAGAGACCCAGTACTTC
CDR3 protein: CASSERGGREETQYF
J gene: TRBJ2-5
V gene: TRBV2
clone size: -
D gene: TRBD2

CDR3 DNA: TGCAGTGCTAGATCCCCTCGGCGCACAGATACGCAGTATTTT
CDR3 protein: CSARSPRRTDTQYF
J gene: TRBJ2-3
V gene: TRBV20-1
clone size: -
D gene: -

CDR3 DNA: TGTGCCAGCACCCATGGGAACACCATATATTTT
CDR3 protein: CASTHGNTIYF
J gene: TRBJ1-3
V gene: TRBV12-3/TRBV12-4
clone size: -
D gene: -

CDR3 DNA: TGTGCCTGGAGTGTGGGGTTGGCGTACACTGAAGCTTTCTTT
CDR3 protein: CAWSVGLAYTEAFF
J gene: TRBJ1-1
V gene: TRBV30
clone size: -
D gene: -

CDR3 DNA: TGTGCCAGCAGTGTCCCCTTGGGGGGCCCAGAGACCCAGTACTTC
CDR3 protein: CASSVPLGGPETQYF
J gene: TRBJ2-5
V gene: TRBV25-1
clone size: once
D gene: -

CDR3 DNA: TGTGCCAGCAGGGTGACAGGGGGGGATCACGAGCAGTACTTC
CDR3 protein: CASRVTGGDHEQYF
J gene: TRBJ2-7
V gene: TRBV12-3/TRBV12-4
clone size: -
D gene: TRBD1

CDR3 DNA: TGTGCCAGCAGTACTAGTTCCTCCTACAATGAGCAGTTCTTC
CDR3 protein: CASSTSSSYNEQFF
J gene: TRBJ2-1
V gene: TRBV6-1
clone size: -
D gene: -

CDR3 DNA: TGTGCCAGCAGCCCTTCCCTAGGACTGCTCCTAAACTATGGCTACACCTTC
CDR3 protein: CASSPSLGLLLNYGYTF
J gene: TRBJ1-2
V gene: TRBV3-1
clone size: -
D gene: -

CDR3 DNA: TGTGCCAGCAGCTTGGAAGCGGGGGTTACGGAGACCCAGTACTTC
CDR3 protein: CASSLEAGVTETQYF
J gene: TRBJ2-5
V gene: TRBV5-4
clone size: -
D gene: TRBD2

CDR3 DNA: TGTGCCAGCAGCTTAGGACAAAGGGGGGGCCAAGAGACCCAGTACTTC
CDR3 protein: CASSLGQRGGQETQYF
J gene: TRBJ2-5
V gene: TRBV7-2
clone size: -
D gene: -

CDR3 DNA: TGCGCCAGTTTATCGCGGGGGGGCGATATAGATACGCAGTATTTT
CDR3 protein: CASLSRGGDIDTQYF
J gene: TRBJ2-3
V gene: TRBV23-1
clone size: once
D gene: TRBD2

CDR3 DNA: TGTGCCAGCAGTTACGGGCTTTTCAATGAGCAGTTCTTC
CDR3 protein: CASSYGLFNEQFF
J gene: TRBJ2-1
V gene: TRBV6-2/TRBV6-3
clone size: -
D gene: -

CDR3 DNA: TGCAGCTTCCAGACTAGCGGGGCTTACAATGAGCAGTTCTTC
CDR3 protein: CSFQTSGAYNEQFF
J gene: TRBJ2-1
V gene: TRBV29-1
clone size: -
D gene: TRBD2

CDR3 DNA: TGTGCCAGCAGCAAAGCGCTTTCACGGGACAGGGGGCAGGTTGCTAATGAAAAACTGTTTTTT
CDR3 protein: CASSKALSRDRGQVANEKLFF
J gene: TRBJ1-4
V gene: TRBV21-1
clone size: once
D gene: -

CDR3 DNA: TGTGCCTGTGCCCGGGACAGCCACTACAATGAGCAGTTCTTC
CDR3 protein: CACARDSHYNEQFF
J gene: TRBJ2-1
V gene: TRBV2
clone size: -
D gene: TRBD1

CDR3 DNA: TGCAGTGCTAGATCTAGACACGAGCAGTACTTC
CDR3 protein: CSARSRHEQYF
J gene: TRBJ2-7
V gene: TRBV20-1
clone size: -
D gene: -

CDR3 DNA: TGTGCCAGCAGCCTTCGGACAGAAAATCAGCCCCAGCATTTT
CDR3 protein: CASSLRTENQPQHF
J gene: TRBJ1-5
V gene: TRBV7-2
clone size: -
D gene: -